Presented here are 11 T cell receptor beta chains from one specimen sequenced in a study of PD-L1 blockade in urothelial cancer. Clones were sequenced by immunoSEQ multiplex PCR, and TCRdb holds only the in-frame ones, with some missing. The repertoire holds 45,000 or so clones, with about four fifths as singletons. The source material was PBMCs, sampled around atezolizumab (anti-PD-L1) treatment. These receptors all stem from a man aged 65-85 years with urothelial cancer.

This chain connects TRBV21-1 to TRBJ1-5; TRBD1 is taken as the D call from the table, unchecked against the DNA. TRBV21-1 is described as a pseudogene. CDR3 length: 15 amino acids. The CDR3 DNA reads TGTGCCAGCAGCCGAAGGGGCAGGGATGGTCAGCCCCAGCATTTT. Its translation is CASSRRGRDGQPQHF.

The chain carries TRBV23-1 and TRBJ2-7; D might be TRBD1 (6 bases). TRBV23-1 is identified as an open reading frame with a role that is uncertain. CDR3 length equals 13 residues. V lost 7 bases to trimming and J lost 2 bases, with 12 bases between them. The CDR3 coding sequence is TGCGCCAGCAACCGGGACATTCCCTACGAGCAGTACTTC. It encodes CASNRDIPYEQYF.

In DNA form, the CDR3 reads TGTGCCAGCAGCTACGGTGGACTACTACAGCAGTTCTTC. Its translation: CASSYGGLLQQFF. The rearrangement uses TRBV6-6 and TRBJ2-1; D may be TRBD2 (6 bases). The CDR3 length is 13 residues. Germline V CDR1 and CDR2: MNHNY, SVGAGI (reference sequence). Trimming stripped 6 bases from V and 11 bases from J, with 17 bases between.

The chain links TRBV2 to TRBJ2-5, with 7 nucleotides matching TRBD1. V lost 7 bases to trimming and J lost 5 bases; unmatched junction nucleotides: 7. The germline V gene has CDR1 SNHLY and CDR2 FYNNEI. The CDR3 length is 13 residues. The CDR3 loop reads CASNRGLGETQYF. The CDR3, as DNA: TGTGCCAGCAATAGGGGGCTAGGGGAGACCCAGTACTTC.

As DNA, the CDR3 is TGTGCCAGCAGCCAAACCGGGACAGGTAATTCACCCCTCCACTTT. Translated: CASSQTGTGNSPLHF. This sequence joins TRBV4-2 and TRBJ1-6, with TRBD1 identical over 8 bases. The CDR3 covers 15 residues. Germline CDR1 and CDR2: LGHNA and YNFKEQ. V shed 2 bases, J shed 6 bases, and the junction held 3 bases outside the gene matches.

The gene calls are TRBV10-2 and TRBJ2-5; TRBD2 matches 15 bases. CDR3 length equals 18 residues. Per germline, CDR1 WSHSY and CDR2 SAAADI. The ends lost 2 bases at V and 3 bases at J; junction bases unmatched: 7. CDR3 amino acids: CASSERWGTSGGKETQYF. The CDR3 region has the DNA TGCGCCAGCAGTGAGAGATGGGGGACTAGCGGGGGGAAAGAGACCCAGTACTTC.

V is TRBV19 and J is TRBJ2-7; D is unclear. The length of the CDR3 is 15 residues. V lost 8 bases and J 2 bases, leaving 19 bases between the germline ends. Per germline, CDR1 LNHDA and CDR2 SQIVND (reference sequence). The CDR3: CASGPRGVTTYEQYF. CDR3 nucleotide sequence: TGTGCCAGTGGCCCAAGAGGTGTTACTACCTACGAGCAGTACTTC.

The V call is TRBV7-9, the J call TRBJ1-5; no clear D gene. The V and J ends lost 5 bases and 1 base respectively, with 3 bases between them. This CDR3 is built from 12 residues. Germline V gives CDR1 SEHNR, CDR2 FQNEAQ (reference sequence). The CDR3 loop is CASSPSNQPQHF. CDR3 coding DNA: TGTGCCAGCAGCCCGAGCAATCAGCCCCAGCATTTT.

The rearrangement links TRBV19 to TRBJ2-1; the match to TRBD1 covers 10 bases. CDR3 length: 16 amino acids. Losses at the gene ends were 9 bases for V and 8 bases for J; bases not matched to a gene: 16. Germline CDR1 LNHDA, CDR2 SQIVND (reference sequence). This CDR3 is CASLETGTGAGDEQFF. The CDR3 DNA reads TGTGCCAGCCTCGAAACCGGGACAGGGGCCGGCGATGAGCAGTTCTTC.

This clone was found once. The CDR3 loop is CASSITDRVRSYEQYF. The CDR3 DNA reads TGTGCCAGCAGCATCACCGACAGGGTTAGATCGTACGAGCAGTACTTC. The chain employs TRBV5-6 and TRBJ2-7; 7 nucleotides match TRBD1. CDR3 length: 16 residues. Losses at the gene ends were 4 bases for V and 4 bases for J; bases not matched to a gene: 14. Per the germline V gene, CDR1 is SGHDT and CDR2 is YYEEEE.

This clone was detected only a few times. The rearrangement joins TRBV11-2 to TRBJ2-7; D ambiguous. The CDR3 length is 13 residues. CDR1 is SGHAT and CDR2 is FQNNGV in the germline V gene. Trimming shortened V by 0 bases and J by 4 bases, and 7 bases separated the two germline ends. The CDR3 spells CASSLDQEYEQYF. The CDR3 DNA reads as TGTGCCAGCAGCTTAGATCAGGAATACGAGCAGTACTTC. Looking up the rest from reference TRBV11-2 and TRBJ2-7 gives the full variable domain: EAGVAQSPRYKIIEKRQSVAFWCNPISGHATLYWYQQILGQGPKLLIQFQNNGVVDDSQLPKDRFSAERLKGVDSTLKIQPAKLEDSAVYLCASSLDQEYEQYFGPGTRLTVT.